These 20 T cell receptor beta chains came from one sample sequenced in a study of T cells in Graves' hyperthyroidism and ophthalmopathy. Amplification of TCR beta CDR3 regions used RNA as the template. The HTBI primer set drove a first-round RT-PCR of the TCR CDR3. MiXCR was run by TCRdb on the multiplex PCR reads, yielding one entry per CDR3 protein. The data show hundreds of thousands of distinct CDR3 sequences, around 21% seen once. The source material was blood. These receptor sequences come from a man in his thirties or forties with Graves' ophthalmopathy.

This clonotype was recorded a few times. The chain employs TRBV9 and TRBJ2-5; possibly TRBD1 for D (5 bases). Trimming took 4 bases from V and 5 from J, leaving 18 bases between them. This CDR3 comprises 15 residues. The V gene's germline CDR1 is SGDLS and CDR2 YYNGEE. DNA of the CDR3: TGTGCCAGCAGCCTTCAAGGGGCTAGGTCGGAGACCCAGTACTTC. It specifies CASSLQGARSETQYF.

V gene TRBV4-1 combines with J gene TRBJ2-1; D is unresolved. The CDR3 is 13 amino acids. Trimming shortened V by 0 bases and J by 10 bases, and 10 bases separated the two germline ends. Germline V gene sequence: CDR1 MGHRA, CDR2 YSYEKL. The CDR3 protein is CASSQDTRWEQFF. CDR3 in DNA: TGCGCCAGCAGCCAAGACACTCGGTGGGAGCAGTTCTTC.

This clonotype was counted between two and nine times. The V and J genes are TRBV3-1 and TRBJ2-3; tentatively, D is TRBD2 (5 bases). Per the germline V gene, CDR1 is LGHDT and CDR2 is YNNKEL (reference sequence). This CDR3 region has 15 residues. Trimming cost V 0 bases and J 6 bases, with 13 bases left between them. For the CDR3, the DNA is TGTGCCAGCAGCCAAGACAGCTTCGGCGGGGATACGCAGTATTTT. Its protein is CASSQDSFGGDTQYF.

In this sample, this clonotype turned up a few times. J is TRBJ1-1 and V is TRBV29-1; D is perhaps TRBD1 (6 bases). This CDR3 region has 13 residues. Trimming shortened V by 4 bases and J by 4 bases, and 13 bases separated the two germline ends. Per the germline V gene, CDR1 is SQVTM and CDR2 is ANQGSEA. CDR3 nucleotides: TGCAGCGTTGTCTCGGGGGGCGTCACTGAAGCTTTCTTT. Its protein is CSVVSGGVTEAFF.

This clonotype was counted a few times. The CDR3 reads CATSDTETQYF. CDR3 bases: TGTGCCACCAGTGATACGGAGACCCAGTACTTC. V and J are TRBV24-1 and TRBJ2-5; D is ambiguous. The V gene lost 3 bases and the J gene lost 5 bases, with 3 bases spanning the gap. The CDR3 covers 11 residues. Germline CDR1 is KGHDR and CDR2 is SFDVKD.

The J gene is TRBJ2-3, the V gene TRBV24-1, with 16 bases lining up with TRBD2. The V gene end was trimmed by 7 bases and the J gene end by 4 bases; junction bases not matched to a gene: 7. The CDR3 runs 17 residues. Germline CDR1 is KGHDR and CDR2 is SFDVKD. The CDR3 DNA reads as TGTGCCACCAGCTTCCCGGGACTAGCGGGAGGGTCAGATACGCAGTATTTT. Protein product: CATSFPGLAGGSDTQYF.

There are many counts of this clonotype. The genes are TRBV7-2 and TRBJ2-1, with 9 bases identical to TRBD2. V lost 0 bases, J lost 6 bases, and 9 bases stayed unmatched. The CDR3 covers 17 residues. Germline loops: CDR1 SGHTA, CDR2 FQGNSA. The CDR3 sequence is CASSLASGLAGTNEQFF. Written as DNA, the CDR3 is TGTGCCAGCAGCTTAGCCTCGGGGCTAGCGGGAACCAATGAGCAGTTCTTC.

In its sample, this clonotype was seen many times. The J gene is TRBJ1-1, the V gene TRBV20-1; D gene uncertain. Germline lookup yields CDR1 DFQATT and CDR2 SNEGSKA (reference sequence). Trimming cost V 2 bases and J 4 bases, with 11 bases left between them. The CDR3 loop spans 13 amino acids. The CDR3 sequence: CSARPDFSTEAFF. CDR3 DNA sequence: TGCAGTGCTAGACCGGACTTTAGCACTGAAGCTTTCTTT.

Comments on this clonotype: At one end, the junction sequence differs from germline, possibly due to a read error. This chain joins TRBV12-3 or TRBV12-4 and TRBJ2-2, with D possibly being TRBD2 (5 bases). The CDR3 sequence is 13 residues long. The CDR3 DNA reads TGTGCCAGCAGTTTGGTGGAGACCGGGGAGCTGGTTTTT. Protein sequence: CASSLVETGELVF.

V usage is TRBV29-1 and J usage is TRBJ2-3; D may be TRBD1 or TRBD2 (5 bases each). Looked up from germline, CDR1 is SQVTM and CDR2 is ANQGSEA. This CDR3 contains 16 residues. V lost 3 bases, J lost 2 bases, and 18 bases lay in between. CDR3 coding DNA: TGCAGCGTTGATATCCCCTATAAGGGGACCACAGATACGCAGTATTTT. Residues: CSVDIPYKGTTDTQYF.

CDR3 bases: TGTGCCAGCAGCCTCCAACCGGGCGTGGGGGGGCAGTACTTC. This codes for CASSLQPGVGGQYF. This chain links TRBV28 with TRBJ2-7, with D maybe TRBD2 (6 bases). Per the germline V gene, CDR1 is MDHEN and CDR2 is SYDVKM. Trimming pared 6 bases from V and 9 bases from J, leaving 21 bases between. The CDR3 extends over 14 amino acids.

CDR3 nucleotides: TGTGCCAGTAGTATACGGGACAGGGGCGCCTACGAGCAGTACTTC. It specifies CASSIRDRGAYEQYF. The V call is TRBV19, the J call TRBJ2-7; TRBD1 matches at 10 bases. Trimming took 2 bases from V and 2 from J; bases not matched to a gene: 3. From germline, CDR1 is LNHDA and CDR2 SQIVND (reference sequence). This CDR3 spans 15 amino acids.

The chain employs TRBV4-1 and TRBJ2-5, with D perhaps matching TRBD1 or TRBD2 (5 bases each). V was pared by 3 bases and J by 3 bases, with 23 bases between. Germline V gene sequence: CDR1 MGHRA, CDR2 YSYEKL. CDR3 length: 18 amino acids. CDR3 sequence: CASSHLPGPGSLKETQYF. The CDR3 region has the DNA TGCGCCAGCAGCCACCTTCCGGGACCCGGGTCCCTAAAAGAGACCCAGTACTTC.

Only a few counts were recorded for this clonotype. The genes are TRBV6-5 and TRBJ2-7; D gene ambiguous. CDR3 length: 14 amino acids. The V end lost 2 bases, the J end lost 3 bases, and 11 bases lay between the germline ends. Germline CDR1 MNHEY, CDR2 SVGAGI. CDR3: CASSYSRVGYEQYF. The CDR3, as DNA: TGTGCCAGCAGTTACAGCCGGGTAGGCTACGAGCAGTACTTC.

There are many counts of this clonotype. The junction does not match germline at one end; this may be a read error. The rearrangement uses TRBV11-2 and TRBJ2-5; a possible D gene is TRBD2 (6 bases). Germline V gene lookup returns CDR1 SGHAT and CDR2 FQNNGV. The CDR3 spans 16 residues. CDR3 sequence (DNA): TGTGCCAGCAGCTTACGGACTAAGAGCACTCAAGAGGCCCAGTACTTC. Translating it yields CASSLRTKSTQEAQYF.

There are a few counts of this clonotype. The CDR3: CASLTGTSVGNEQFF. Written as DNA, the CDR3 is TGTGCCAGCTTAACCGGGACTAGCGTAGGCAATGAGCAGTTCTTC. The chain carries TRBV28 and TRBJ2-1, with 10 bases fitting TRBD2. The ends lost 8 bases at V and 6 bases at J; junction bases unmatched: 10. The CDR3 length is 15 residues. Germline V gene sequence: CDR1 MDHEN, CDR2 SYDVKM.

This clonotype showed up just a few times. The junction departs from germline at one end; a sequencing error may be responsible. This chain's CDR3 is CASSQGIAGEGGYEQYF. The DNA of the CDR3 is TGCGCCAGCAGCCAAGGTATAGCGGGAGAGGGAGGCTACGAGCAGTACTTC. The rearrangement uses TRBV7-9 and TRBJ2-7, with 9 bases that match TRBD2. The CDR3 spans 17 residues. Germline CDR1 reads SEHNR; CDR2 reads FQNEAQ (reference sequence).

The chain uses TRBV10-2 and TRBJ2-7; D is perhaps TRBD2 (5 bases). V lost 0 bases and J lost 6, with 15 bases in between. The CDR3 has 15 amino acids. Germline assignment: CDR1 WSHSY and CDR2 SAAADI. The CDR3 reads CASSESSGGHCEQYF. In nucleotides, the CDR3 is TGCGCCAGCAGTGAGTCGAGTGGCGGGCATTGCGAGCAGTACTTC.

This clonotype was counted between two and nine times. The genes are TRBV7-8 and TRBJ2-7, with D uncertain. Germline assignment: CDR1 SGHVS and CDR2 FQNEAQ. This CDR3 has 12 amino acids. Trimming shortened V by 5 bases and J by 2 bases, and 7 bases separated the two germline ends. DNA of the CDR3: TGTGCCAGCAGCCCCGCGCCCTACGAGCAGTACTTC. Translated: CASSPAPYEQYF.

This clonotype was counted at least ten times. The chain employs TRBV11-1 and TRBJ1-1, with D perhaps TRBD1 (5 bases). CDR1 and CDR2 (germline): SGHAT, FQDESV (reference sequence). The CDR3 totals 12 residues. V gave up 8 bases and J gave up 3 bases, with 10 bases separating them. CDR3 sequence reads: CASRGGYTEAFF. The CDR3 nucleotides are TGTGCCAGCCGGGGGGGATACACTGAAGCTTTCTTT.